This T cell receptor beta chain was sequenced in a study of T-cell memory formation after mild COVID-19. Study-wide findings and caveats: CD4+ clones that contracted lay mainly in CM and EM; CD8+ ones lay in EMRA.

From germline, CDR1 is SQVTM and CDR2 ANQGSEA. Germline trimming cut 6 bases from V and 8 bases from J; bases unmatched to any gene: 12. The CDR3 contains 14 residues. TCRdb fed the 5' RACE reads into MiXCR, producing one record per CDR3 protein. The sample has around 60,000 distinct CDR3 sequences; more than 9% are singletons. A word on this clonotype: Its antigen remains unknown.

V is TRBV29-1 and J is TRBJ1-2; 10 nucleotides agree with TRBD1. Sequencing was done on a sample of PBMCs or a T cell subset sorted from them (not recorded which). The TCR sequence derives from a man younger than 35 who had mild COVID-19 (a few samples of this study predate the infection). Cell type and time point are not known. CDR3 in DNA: TGCAGCGTGGCTGGGACAGGGGTTACGAGCGGCTACACCTTC. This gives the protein CSVAGTGVTSGYTF.